This TCR beta chain was captured in a study of T cells in Graves' hyperthyroidism and ophthalmopathy (dated by TCRdb to the late 2010s). Turning to the overall study: Peripheral blood samples were taken at the time of initial diagnosis, prior to any treatment. The 75 to 100 discovery patients were divided at random into training and test sets in a 7:3 ratio. Following sampling, methimazole starting at 30 mg daily was given to hyperthyroidism patients, and high-dose intravenous methylprednisolone was given to ophthalmopathy patients. Whether ophthalmopathy could be predicted prospectively was tested in an independent validation cohort made up of about 18 hyperthyroidism patients plus 17 patients who later progressed to ophthalmopathy. In addition, the study compared T-cell repertoires in thyroid tissue and in blood from about 6 Graves' hyperthyroidism patients. TCR V-J signatures able to tell the groups apart were searched for in a discovery cohort of 90 to 100 patients, of whom around 43 had Graves' ophthalmopathy and roughly 58 had stable Graves' hyperthyroidism. TCR Vbeta CDR3 sequencing of 120 to 150 peripheral blood samples (around 45 ophthalmopathy, about 75 hyperthyroidism and roughly 17 progressor patients) is reported in the paper.

The TCR beta CDR3 regions were amplified from RNA transcripts. For the first round of RT-PCR on the TCR CDR3, the HTBI primer set was used together with the Qiagen OneStep RT-PCR kit. A second multiplex PCR round built the libraries, followed by size selection and purification. Paired-end sequencing of the libraries was performed with 100 bp reads on an Illumina HiSeq2000. In the source study's methods: SOAPnuke was used to process the raw data, throwing out any read that contained adapters or uncalled bases, had a mean Phred below 15, or lacked an exact constant-primer or identifier match. COPE v1.2.5 was used to merge the high-quality paired reads, and each unique nucleotide sequence was defined as a clonotype. Clonotypes were aligned to IMGT TRBV, TRBD and TRBJ reference segments using MiTCR v1.1. The analysis was restricted to V-J combinations with a frequency above 0.0001, which together covered 99.2% of the repertoires. The TCS score was defined as F50 (clonal expansion) divided by E x V (chaos), with BLOSUM62-based TCRdist calculated between CDR3 peptides within each V-J. Welch's t-statistics and random forest reduced roughly 530 V-J features to 13, which were used in a naive Bayes classifier (R e1071). TCRdb reprocessing: public reads trimmed at Q25 with fastp, clones called with MiXCR, in-frame beta chains kept. Rows merge per CDR3 protein into single entries with the most common DNA and genes. The authors' filters were not applied to this entry. Within this sample are roughly 630,000 distinct CDR3 sequences, with 15% to 18% of them counted one time only. The top ten clones comprise about 7% of the sample.

General findings and caveats noted by the study authors: Sample size was not statistically predetermined, and investigators were not blinded to group allocation. A 13 V-J signature model separated ophthalmopathy from stable hyperthyroidism, with around 90% sensitivity and about 81% specificity in cross-validation and 80%/75% in testing. In validation, the model predicted progression to ophthalmopathy with around 71% sensitivity and roughly 75% specificity, a median of around six months before onset. Most expanded thyroid clonotypes (frequency above 0.001) were also found in blood, which suggests that blood repertoires may mirror thyroid immune responses.

The CDR3 starts with the cysteine, ends with the phenylalanine, and has 14 residues. Only CDR3 DNA is held: 42 bases, read in frame from base 1. From a lookup of the germline V gene, CDR1 and CDR2 are ENHRY and SYGVKD. V loses 6 bases at its end and J loses 2 bases; junction bases beyond the gene matches: 2. Graves' hyperthyroidism was defined as stable when no progression to ophthalmopathy occurred over 18 months of follow-up. Hyperthyroidism patients were aged 18 to 65 years and newly diagnosed, with disease duration of less than 2 months. Patients with uncontrolled infections, other autoimmune diseases, pregnancy or lactation were excluded. Diagnoses relied on clinical symptoms, serum thyroxine and TRAb, thyroid ultrasound and orbital computed tomography. PBMCs were isolated from about 10 ml of fresh peripheral blood by Ficoll-Paque density gradient centrifugation. Trizol reagent was used to extract total RNA, and RNA quality was then checked on an Agilent 2100 Bioanalyzer.

Details on this clonotype: Its specific antigen is unknown. No much larger clonotype is one base removed from it; base qualities were not supplied.

This TCR was recovered from a woman aged 25 to 39 with Graves' hyperthyroidism. This receptor chain uses TRBV10-3 and TRBJ2-2, and TRBD1 matches 8 of the central bases. Source material: blood. The sequenced DNA is TGTGCCATCAGGGACAGGGAAAACACCGGGGAGCTGTTTTTT. Its translation is CAIRDRENTGELFF.